This entry concerns a single T cell receptor beta chain. The data originate from a study of blood T cell repertoires in COVID-19. Across the study: Specimens from acute and convalescent COVID-19 originated in the United States, Italy and Spain.

The length of the CDR3 is 14 residues. CDR1 and CDR2 (germline): SGHTA, FQGTGA. The germline V and J ends were trimmed by 5 bases and 4 bases, with 14 bases remaining between them. Seattle patients were enrolled during active infection and followed longitudinally. Produced via immunoSEQ multiplex PCR; TCRdb's table is partial and in-frame only. The sample consists of about 49,000 clones, approximately 80% of them appearing once. The sequenced sample was peripheral blood. The receptor's source is a woman at least 80 years old with COVID-19, enrolled during active disease. The V call is TRBV7-3, the J call TRBJ1-1; maybe TRBD1 (6 bases). The CDR3: CASSAAGGSTEAFF. DNA of the CDR3: TGTGCCAGCAGCGCTGCGGGGGGCAGCACTGAAGCTTTCTTT.